This is a list of T cell receptor beta chains from one sample in a study of T cells in Graves' hyperthyroidism and ophthalmopathy. In TCRdb, the multiplex PCR reads were re-called with MiXCR into one record per CDR3 protein. The sample carries around 360,000 distinct CDR3 sequences, approximately 16% recorded once. The material sequenced was blood. These receptors came from a woman aged 55-70 years with Graves' ophthalmopathy. Each CDR3 is given without its conserved first and last residue. The size field is filled for only some rows; it gives once, few, many or a size class.

>TRBJ2-1|TRBV20-1|many
SEIVLGDRGDNEQF
>TRBJ2-7|TRBV5-1|many
ASSLQGNTYEQY
>TRBJ2-1|TRBV15|few
ATSRDWLAGGNEQF
>TRBJ2-1|TRBV20-1|NA
SARRPGLAGDEQF
>TRBJ1-4|TRBV28|many
ASWRESEEKLF
>TRBJ2-3|TRBV12-3/TRBV12-4|many
ASSLRGSATDTQY
>TRBJ1-1|TRBV5-1|NA
ASSELGQGGNTEAF
>TRBJ2-5|TRBV28|many
ASSPSGGQETQY
>TRBJ2-7|TRBV7-2|NA
ASSIVAGVSYEQY
>TRBJ2-2|TRBV25-1|many
ASSPWGVGELF
>TRBJ2-5|TRBV10-3|NA
ASSRGRGGETQY
>TRBJ2-3|TRBV28|many
ASSFSFGSVDTQY
>TRBJ2-7|TRBV7-9|few
ASSLDGSGSLEQY
>TRBJ2-3|TRBV3-1|few
ASSQNKQWSDTQY
>TRBJ1-4|TRBV19|NA
ASKKRQPNEKLF
>TRBJ2-4|TRBV3-1|many
ASSQVGTNIQY
>TRBJ2-1|TRBV24-1|few
ATSDQGSYNEQF
>TRBJ2-1|TRBV19|few
ASSIRTSGRSAYNEQF
>TRBJ1-4|TRBV9|few
ASSGGTVGEKLF
>TRBJ2-1|TRBV19|NA
ASSIRDGRASYNEQF
>TRBJ1-2|TRBV4-1|few
ASSRAGQGVGGEGYT
>TRBJ1-2|TRBV3-1|NA
ASGQGLTYGYT
>TRBJ2-5|TRBV9|many
ASSRRQGQETQY
>TRBJ2-7|TRBV14|NA
ASSQGFPESYEQY
>TRBJ2-1|TRBV6-1|many
ASSGDTTSGNEQF
>TRBJ2-3|TRBV6-1|many
ATAGSEVDTQY
>TRBJ1-5|TRBV12-5|NA
ASGPDLLQPQH
>TRBJ2-5|TRBV28|few
ASSLLGPGKETQY
>TRBJ2-1|TRBV6-6|few
ASSYSIIDNEQF
>TRBJ2-6|TRBV18|NA
ASSPAGPPSGANVLT
>TRBJ2-3|TRBV6-1|many
ASSRGGLAGHGGTDTQY
>TRBJ1-5|TRBV6-1|few
ASSQRTGVQPQH
>TRBJ2-1|TRBV7-3|many
ASSLMGLALINEQF
>TRBJ2-3|TRBV7-8|many
ASSKGLAGDWGSTDTQY
>TRBJ1-5|TRBV19|NA
ASSIGGRHSNQPQH
>TRBJ1-1|TRBV6-1|NA
ASSTVMGSTEAF
>TRBJ2-1|TRBV3-1|many
ASSQGNIAEYNEQF
>TRBJ1-2|TRBV29-1|few
SVETPSNYGYT
>TRBJ2-2|TRBV19|once
ASRGQFGGSGELF
>TRBJ2-5|TRBV20-1|few
SAQSPGLAGGETQY
>TRBJ2-7|TRBV6-2/TRBV6-3|few
ASRYAGQHPSSSSYEQY
>TRBJ2-1|TRBV28|many
ASSQRPHNEQF
>TRBJ2-5|TRBV3-1|many
ASSRSGTQETQY
>TRBJ2-5|TRBV7-9|many
ASSTYRDRETQY
>TRBJ2-5|TRBV28|many
ASSFLAGEGETQY
>TRBJ1-1|TRBV7-3|few
ASSLIGLNTEAF
>TRBJ1-2|TRBV9|NA
ASSVGHFGYT
>TRBJ1-2|TRBV6-1|few
ASSTLDSYGYT